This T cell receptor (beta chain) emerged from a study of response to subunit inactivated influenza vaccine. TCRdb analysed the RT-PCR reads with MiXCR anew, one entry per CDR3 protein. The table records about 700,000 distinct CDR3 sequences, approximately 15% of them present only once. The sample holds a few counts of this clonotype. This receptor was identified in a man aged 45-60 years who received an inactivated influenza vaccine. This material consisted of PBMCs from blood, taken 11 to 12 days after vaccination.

Here the CDR3 reads CASSLGLGGETQYF. CDR3 nucleotides: TGTGCCAGCAGCCTTGGACTGGGAGGGGAGACCCAGTACTTC. J is TRBJ2-5 and V is TRBV12-3 or TRBV12-4; 7 positions match TRBD2. CDR3 length: 14 amino acids. Losses at the gene ends were 6 bases for V and 5 bases for J; bases not matched to a gene: 9.